The 5 T cell receptor beta chains below all came from one sample that was sequenced in a study of OX40 agonist ivuxolimab in advanced cancers. Clones were read by immunoSEQ multiplex PCR, and TCRdb kept only the in-frame ones, dropping some. The table has under 80,000 clones, 70% to 90% seen once; the top ten hold 0.85% to 1.3%. The sequenced sample was CD4+ or CD8+ T cells sorted from blood, obtained in a trial of the OX40 agonist ivuxolimab. Receptors originate from an adult with an advanced solid tumor such as melanoma, head and neck, liver or kidney cancer.

The J gene is TRBJ2-3, the V gene TRBV4-1; possible D gene TRBD2, 5 bases. The CDR3 consists of 14 residues. Trimming left V 4 bases short and J 5 bases short, with 13 bases between. CDR1 and CDR2 from the germline V gene are MGHRA and YSYEKL. The chain's CDR3 is CASSPRELIDTQYF. The DNA of the CDR3 is TGCGCCAGCAGCCCTAGGGAGCTCATAGATACGCAGTATTTT.

The rearrangement uses TRBV5-1 and TRBJ2-7; 10 bases align to TRBD1. Trimming took 0 bases from V and 3 from J; bases not matched to a gene: 3. Germline-derived CDR1 and CDR2 are SGHRS and YFSETQ. This CDR3 is built from 15 residues. The CDR3 sequence is CASSLGGTGDYEQYF. Written as DNA, the CDR3 is TGCGCCAGCAGCTTGGGGGGGACAGGGGACTACGAGCAGTACTTC.

This clone was recorded once. The rearrangement joins TRBV10-3 to TRBJ2-7, with 8 bases lining up with TRBD1. The CDR3 is 15 amino acids. From germline, CDR1 is ENHRY and CDR2 SYGVKD. V lost 5 bases to trimming and J lost 1 base; unmatched junction nucleotides: 7. The CDR3 here is CAISPQGASSYEQYF. The CDR3 DNA reads as TGTGCCATCAGTCCTCAGGGGGCTTCGTCCTACGAGCAGTACTTC.

The chain links TRBV19 to TRBJ2-2, with D possibly TRBD1 on 5 matching bases. Trimming stripped 1 base from V and 2 bases from J, with 11 bases between. From germline, CDR1 is LNHDA and CDR2 SQIVND (reference sequence). This CDR3 is 16 amino acids long. The CDR3 reads CASSIGQSGNTGELFF. The CDR3 DNA sequence: TGTGCCAGTAGTATAGGACAGTCCGGAAACACCGGGGAGCTGTTTTTT.

This chain uses TRBV30 with TRBJ1-4; 12 bases are shared with TRBD1. The CDR3 consists of 17 residues. Germline assignment: CDR1 GTSNPN and CDR2 SVGIG (reference sequence). The V and J ends lost 5 bases and 0 bases, in that order; junction bases with no gene match: 7. The CDR3 DNA follows: TGTGCCTGGGGGCGGGACAGGGGGCCTACAACTAATGAAAAACTGTTTTTT. Translating gives CAWGRDRGPTTNEKLFF.